The 23 T cell receptor beta chains below were found in one sample sequenced in a study of shared clonotypes between healthy human individuals. Only in-frame clones appear in the TCRdb table, and some are missing; sequencing was by immunoSEQ multiplex PCR. The sample yields millions of clones, 85% to 95% seen once. It was CD45RO-negative cells, positively selected for CCR7, that made up naive CD8 cells, with terminally differentiated effector memory CD45RA+ cells excluded. Material for sequencing was naive CD8+ T cells sorted from blood. All receptors derive from a man younger than 35 in good health.

This clone was recorded only once. The rearrangement joins TRBV5-4 to TRBJ2-7; D unclear. CDR1 and CDR2 (germline): SGHNT, YYREEE (reference sequence). CDR3 size: 11 residues. The V end was cut by 4 bases, the J end by 5 bases, with 7 bases between. The CDR3 DNA sequence: TGTGCCAGCAGCGCTTATAACGAGCAGTACTTC. Encoded protein: CASSAYNEQYF.

CDR3 in amino acids: CAWTLGAGSYGYTF. DNA for the CDR3: TGTGCCTGGACCCTAGGGGCAGGGAGCTATGGCTACACCTTC. The gene calls are TRBV30 and TRBJ1-2; D is possibly TRBD1 (5 bases). CDR1 is GTSNPN and CDR2 is SVGIG in the germline V gene (reference sequence). V was cut by 4 bases and J by 4 bases, with 16 bases left in between. CDR3 length equals 14 residues.

The chain combines TRBV14 with TRBJ2-7; TRBD1 matches at 9 bases. CDR3 length: 16 residues. The V gene's germline CDR1 is SGHDN and CDR2 FVKESK. Unmatched junction bases numbered 12, after V lost 4 bases and J lost 5 bases. DNA of the CDR3: TGTGCCAGCAGCCCCCAAACTAGGACAGGGGTCCACGAGCAGTACTTC. Protein sequence: CASSPQTRTGVHEQYF.

This clone was counted once. The chain links TRBV6-1 to TRBJ2-7; unclear D gene. Trimming pared 1 base from V and 5 bases from J, leaving 9 bases between. There are 13 residues in the CDR3. Germline V gene sequence: CDR1 MNHNS, CDR2 SASEGT. The CDR3 protein is CASSEVYFHEQYF. DNA of the CDR3: TGTGCCAGCAGTGAAGTATATTTCCACGAGCAGTACTTC.

As concerns this clone: Other DNA variants within this sample encode the same CDR3. The chain carries TRBV7-9 and TRBJ2-5; D is unclear. V was clipped by 1 base and J by 5 bases, with 8 bases between them. Germline V gene sequence: CDR1 SEHNR, CDR2 FQNEAQ (reference sequence). The CDR3 runs 13 residues. CDR3 nucleotides: TGTGCCAGCAGCTTAGTGCCAGGCGAGACCCAGTACTTC. Amino acid sequence: CASSLVPGETQYF.

The rearrangement uses TRBV4-1 and TRBJ2-7; D is uncertain. With 1 base removed from V and 2 bases from J, the gap between germline ends came to 9 bases. Germline CDR1 and CDR2: MGHRA and YSYEKL. There are 14 residues in the CDR3. The CDR3 sequence is CASSQVQHTYEQYF. In DNA form, the CDR3 reads TGCGCCAGCAGCCAAGTTCAGCATACCTACGAGCAGTACTTC.

The rearrangement joins TRBV9 to TRBJ2-1, with 7 bases that match TRBD2. The CDR3 spans 14 residues. Trimming removed 3 bases from V and 8 bases from J; junction bases left unmatched: 8. Germline CDR1 and CDR2: SGDLS and YYNGEE. CDR3 residues: CASSDGRESDEQFF. CDR3 DNA sequence: TGTGCCAGCAGCGACGGGCGGGAGAGCGATGAGCAGTTCTTC.

CDR3 sequence (DNA): TGTGCCAGCCTAGGGGCAGGGAGTGGCTACACCTTC. Encoded protein: CASLGAGSGYTF. The V call is TRBV27, the J call TRBJ1-2; D is possibly TRBD1 (5 bases). The CDR3 is 12 amino acids. V lost 8 bases and J 7 bases, leaving 14 bases between the germline ends. Germline-derived CDR1 and CDR2 are MNHEY and SMNVEV (reference sequence).

The chain recombines TRBV9 with TRBJ1-5; D perhaps matches TRBD1 (6 bases). V gave up 10 bases and J gave up 0 bases, with 14 bases separating them. Germline V CDR1 and CDR2: SGDLS, YYNGEE. The length of the CDR3 is 14 residues. The CDR3: CASSKGDSNQPQHF. As DNA, the CDR3 is TGTGCCTCCTCTAAGGGGGATAGCAATCAGCCCCAGCATTTT. The whole variable domain, filled in from reference TRBV9 and TRBJ1-5, reads DSGVTQTPKHLITATGQRVTLRCSPRSGDLSVYWYQQSLDQGLQFLIQYYNGEERAKGNILERFSAQQFPDLHSELNLSSLELGDSALYFCASSKGDSNQPQHFGDGTRLSIL.

CDR3 sequence reads: CASSYSTGAAGELFF. CDR3 coding DNA: TGTGCCAGCAGTTACTCGACCGGGGCCGCCGGGGAGCTGTTTTTT. V is TRBV6-5 and J is TRBJ2-2; D tentatively fits TRBD1 or TRBD2 (5 bases each). In germline, CDR1 is MNHEY, CDR2 SVGAGI. The CDR3 loop spans 15 amino acids. V was pared by 0 bases and J by 6 bases, with 11 bases between.

CDR3 region: CASRSRRQPAERNTEAFF. In DNA, the CDR3 is TGTGCCAGCAGATCGCGCCGACAGCCCGCGGAGAGGAACACTGAAGCTTTCTTT. The rearrangement links TRBV5-6 to TRBJ1-1; D perhaps matches TRBD1 (5 bases). V was pared by 5 bases and J by 1 base, with 24 bases between. The CDR3 covers 18 residues. The V gene's germline CDR1 is SGHDT and CDR2 YYEEEE.

This clone was picked up one time. The chain carries TRBV7-2 and TRBJ1-3, with a weak D call TRBD1 (6 bases). Germline loops: CDR1 SGHTA, CDR2 FQGNSA. CDR3 size: 14 residues. Trimming shortened V by 5 bases and J by 3 bases, and 11 bases separated the two germline ends. The CDR3 nucleotides are TGTGCCAGCAGCCTTACAGGGTTTGGAAACACCATATATTTT. It translates to CASSLTGFGNTIYF.

This chain links TRBV6-1 with TRBJ2-6; 7 bases are a match to TRBD2. With V trimmed by 4 bases and J by 3 bases, 9 bases remained unmatched. Germline values: CDR1 MNHNS, CDR2 SASEGT. This CDR3 is 17 amino acids long. The CDR3 nucleotides read TGTGCCAGCAGTGTCTGGCGGGAGAGCAATGGGGCCAACGTCCTGACTTTC. Translated, it gives CASSVWRESNGANVLTF.

This clone is a singleton in its sample. The V gene is TRBV13, the J gene TRBJ2-7; TRBD1 agrees at 10 bases. The CDR3 length is 15 residues. The germline V gene has CDR1 PRHDT and CDR2 FYEKMQ (reference sequence). V lost 1 base to trimming and J lost 4 bases; unmatched junction nucleotides: 4. The CDR3 sequence: CASSLVGQGMYEQYF. The CDR3 nucleotides read TGTGCCAGCAGCTTAGTGGGACAGGGGATGTACGAGCAGTACTTC.

The V call is TRBV2, the J call TRBJ2-7; D is unresolved. Germline V gene data show CDR1 as SNHLY and CDR2 as FYNNEI. The CDR3 contains 14 residues. The V gene lost 4 bases and the J gene lost 0 bases, with 10 bases spanning the gap. Written as DNA, the CDR3 is TGTGCCAGCAGTGGGGCCCCGAGCTCCTACGAGCAGTACTTC. Its protein is CASSGAPSSYEQYF.

This clone was detected only once. The chain uses TRBV9 and TRBJ2-7; D possibly corresponds to TRBD1 (6 bases). The V end was cut by 0 bases, the J end by 4 bases, with 14 bases between. This CDR3 comprises 15 residues. Germline V gene data show CDR1 as SGDLS and CDR2 as YYNGEE. DNA of the CDR3: TGTGCCAGCAGCGTAGGTACAGGGCCCGAATACGAGCAGTACTTC. Translation gives CASSVGTGPEYEQYF.

A single count supports this clone. The chain carries TRBV7-6 and TRBJ2-1, with D tentatively TRBD1 or TRBD2 (5 bases each). Germline V gene lookup returns CDR1 SGHVS and CDR2 FNYEAQ. V lost 1 base, J lost 2 bases, and 6 bases lay in between. This CDR3 comprises 14 residues. The CDR3 DNA sequence: TGTGCCAGCAGCTTAGTGGGGGCCTACAATGAGCAGTTCTTC. It codes for CASSLVGAYNEQFF.

The chain carries TRBV4-3 and TRBJ2-1; no clear D. The CDR3 sequence is 13 residues long. CDR1 LGHNA and CDR2 YSLEER come from the germline V gene. The V and J ends lost 1 base and 8 bases respectively, with 9 bases between them. CDR3 bases: TGCGCCAGCAGCCAAGGGCCCCGCGATGAGCAGTTCTTC. Its protein is CASSQGPRDEQFF.

V is TRBV5-1 and J is TRBJ1-2; D perhaps matches TRBD1 (6 bases). CDR1 is SGHRS, CDR2 YFSETQ, per germline. The CDR3 has 15 amino acids. V shed 2 bases and J shed 4 bases, with 15 bases lying between them. CDR3 DNA: TGCGCCAGCAGCTTTGAAGGGGGAATAAGCTATGGCTACACCTTC. Encoded protein: CASSFEGGISYGYTF.

V gene TRBV5-6 combines with J gene TRBJ1-6; D not certain. The germline gives CDR1 SGHDT, CDR2 YYEEEE. The CDR3 has 14 amino acids. V shed 2 bases and J shed 6 bases, with 9 bases lying between them. The CDR3 reads CASSFLWGNSPLHF. The CDR3 bases are TGTGCCAGCAGCTTTCTGTGGGGTAATTCACCCCTCCACTTT.

This chain links TRBV7-2 with TRBJ1-3, with D tentatively TRBD1 (5 bases). This CDR3 comprises 15 residues. V lost 5 bases, J lost 0 bases, and 11 bases lay in between. Germline V gene lookup returns CDR1 SGHTA and CDR2 FQGNSA. The CDR3 DNA follows: TGTGCCAGCAGCCCTAGGACAAGCTCTGGAAACACCATATATTTT. Protein sequence: CASSPRTSSGNTIYF. The variable domain in full, completed from reference TRBV7-2 and TRBJ1-3, reads GAGVSQSPSNKVTEKGKDVELRCDPISGHTALYWYRQSLGQGLEFLIYFQGNSAPDKSGLPSDRFSAERTGGSVSTLTIQRTQQEDSAVYLCASSPRTSSGNTIYFGEGSWLTVV.

This clone was observed a few times. Other DNA variants within this sample encode the same CDR3. J is TRBJ2-3 and V is TRBV9; TRBD1 agrees at 9 bases. Germline trimming cut 5 bases from V and 3 bases from J; bases unmatched to any gene: 1. The length of the CDR3 is 13 residues. CDR1 and CDR2 from the germline V gene are SGDLS and YYNGEE. The CDR3 sequence: CASRGQGTDTQYF. Here the CDR3 DNA reads TGTGCCAGCAGAGGACAGGGGACAGATACGCAGTATTTT.

V usage is TRBV4-1 and J usage is TRBJ2-2, with D perhaps TRBD2 (5 bases). Germline V gene lookup returns CDR1 MGHRA and CDR2 YSYEKL. V lost 4 bases and J 0 bases, leaving 18 bases between the germline ends. The CDR3 is 18 residues long. CDR3 amino acids: CASSRIGLDSTNTGELFF. CDR3 DNA sequence: TGCGCCAGCAGCCGGATCGGTTTGGACTCGACGAACACCGGGGAGCTGTTTTTT.